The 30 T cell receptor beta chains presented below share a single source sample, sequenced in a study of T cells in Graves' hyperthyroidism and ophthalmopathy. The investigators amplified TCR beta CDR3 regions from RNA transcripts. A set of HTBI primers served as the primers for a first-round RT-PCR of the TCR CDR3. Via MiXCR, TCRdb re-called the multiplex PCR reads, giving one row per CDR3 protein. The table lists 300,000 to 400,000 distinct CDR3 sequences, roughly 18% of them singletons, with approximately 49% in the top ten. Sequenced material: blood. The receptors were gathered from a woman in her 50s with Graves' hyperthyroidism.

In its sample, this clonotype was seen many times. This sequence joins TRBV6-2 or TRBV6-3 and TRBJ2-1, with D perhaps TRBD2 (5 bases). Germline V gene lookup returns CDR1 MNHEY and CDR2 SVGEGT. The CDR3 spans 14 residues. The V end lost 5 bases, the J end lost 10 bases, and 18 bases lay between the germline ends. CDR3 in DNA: TGTGCCAGCAGTACCCTCGAGGGCCTTGGGGAGCAGTTCTTC. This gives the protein CASSTLEGLGEQFF.

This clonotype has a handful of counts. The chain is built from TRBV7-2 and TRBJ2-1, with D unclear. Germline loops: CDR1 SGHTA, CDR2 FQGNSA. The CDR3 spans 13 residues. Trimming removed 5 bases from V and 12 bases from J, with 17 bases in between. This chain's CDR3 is CASSPPEPIGQFF. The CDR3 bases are TGTGCCAGCAGCCCCCCGGAACCGATAGGGCAGTTCTTC.

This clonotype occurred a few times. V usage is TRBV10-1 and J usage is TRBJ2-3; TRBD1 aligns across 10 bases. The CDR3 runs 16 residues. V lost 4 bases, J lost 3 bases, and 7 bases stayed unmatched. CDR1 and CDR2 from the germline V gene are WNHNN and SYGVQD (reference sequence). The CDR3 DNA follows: TGCGCCAGCAGTGGACAGGGGGCTAGTCGGACAGATACGCAGTATTTT. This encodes CASSGQGASRTDTQYF.

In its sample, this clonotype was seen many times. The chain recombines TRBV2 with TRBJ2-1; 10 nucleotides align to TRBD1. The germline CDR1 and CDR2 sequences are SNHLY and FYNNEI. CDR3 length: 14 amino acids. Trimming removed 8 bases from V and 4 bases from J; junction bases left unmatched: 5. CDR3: CASRDRGQYNEQFF. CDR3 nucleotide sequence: TGTGCCAGCCGGGACAGGGGCCAATACAATGAGCAGTTCTTC.

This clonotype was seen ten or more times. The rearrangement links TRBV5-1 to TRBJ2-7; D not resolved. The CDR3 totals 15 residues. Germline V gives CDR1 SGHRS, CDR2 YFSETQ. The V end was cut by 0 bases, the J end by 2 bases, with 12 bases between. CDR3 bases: TGCGCCAGCAGCTTGGCTTCTTCAGAGCCCTACGAGCAGTACTTC. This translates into CASSLASSEPYEQYF.

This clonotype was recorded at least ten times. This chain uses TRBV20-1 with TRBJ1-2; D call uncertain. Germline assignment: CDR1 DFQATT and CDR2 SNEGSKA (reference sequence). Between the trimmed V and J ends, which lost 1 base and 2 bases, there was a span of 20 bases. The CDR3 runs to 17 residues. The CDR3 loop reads CSARVSPWNSQNYGYTF. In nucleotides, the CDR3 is TGCAGTGCTAGAGTTTCCCCTTGGAACAGTCAAAACTATGGCTACACCTTC.

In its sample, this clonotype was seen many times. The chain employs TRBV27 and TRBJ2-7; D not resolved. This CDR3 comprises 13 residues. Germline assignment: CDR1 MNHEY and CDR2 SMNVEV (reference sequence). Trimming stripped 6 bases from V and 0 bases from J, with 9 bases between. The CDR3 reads CASRGFGSYEQYV. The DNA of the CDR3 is TGTGCCAGCAGGGGATTTGGCTCCTACGAGCAGTACGTC.

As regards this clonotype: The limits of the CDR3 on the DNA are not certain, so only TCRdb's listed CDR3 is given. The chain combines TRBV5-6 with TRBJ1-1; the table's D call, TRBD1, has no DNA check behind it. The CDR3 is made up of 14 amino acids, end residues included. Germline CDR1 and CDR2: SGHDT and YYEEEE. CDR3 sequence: CASSFGQGAGETFF.

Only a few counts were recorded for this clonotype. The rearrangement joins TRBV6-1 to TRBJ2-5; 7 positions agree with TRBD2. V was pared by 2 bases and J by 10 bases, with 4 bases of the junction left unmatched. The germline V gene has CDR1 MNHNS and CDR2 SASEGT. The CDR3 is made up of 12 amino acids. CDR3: CASSERWTSQYF. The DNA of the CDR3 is TGTGCCAGCAGTGAAAGATGGACTAGCCAGTACTTC.

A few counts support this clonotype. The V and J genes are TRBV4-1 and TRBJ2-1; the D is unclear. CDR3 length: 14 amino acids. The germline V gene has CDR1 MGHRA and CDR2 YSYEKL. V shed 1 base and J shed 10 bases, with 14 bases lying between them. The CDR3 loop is CASSQVVRKDEQFF. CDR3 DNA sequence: TGCGCCAGCAGCCAAGTGGTCCGAAAGGACGAGCAGTTCTTC.

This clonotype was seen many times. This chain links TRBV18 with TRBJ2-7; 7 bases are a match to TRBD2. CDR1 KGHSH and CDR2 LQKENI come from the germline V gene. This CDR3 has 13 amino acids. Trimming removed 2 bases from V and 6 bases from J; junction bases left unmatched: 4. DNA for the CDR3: TGTGCCAGCTCACCAGCGGGGGTAGTCGAGCAGTACGTC. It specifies CASSPAGVVEQYV.

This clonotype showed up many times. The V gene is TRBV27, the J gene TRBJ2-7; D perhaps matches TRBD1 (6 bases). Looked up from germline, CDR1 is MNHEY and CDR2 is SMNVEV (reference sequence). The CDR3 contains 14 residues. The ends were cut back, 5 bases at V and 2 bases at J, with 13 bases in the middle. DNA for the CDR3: TGTGCCAGCAGTACAGGGTTGAGGCCCTACGAGCAGTACTTC. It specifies CASSTGLRPYEQYF.

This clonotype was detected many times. The CDR3 reads CASSFLGLQETQYF. Here the CDR3 DNA reads TGTGCCAGCAGTTTTCTGGGACTTCAAGAGACCCAGTACTTC. The chain uses TRBV28 and TRBJ2-5; weak D call: TRBD2 (6 bases). Deletions cut 3 bases from V and 2 bases from J, with 10 bases between. Per germline, CDR1 MDHEN and CDR2 SYDVKM. The CDR3 sequence is 14 residues long.

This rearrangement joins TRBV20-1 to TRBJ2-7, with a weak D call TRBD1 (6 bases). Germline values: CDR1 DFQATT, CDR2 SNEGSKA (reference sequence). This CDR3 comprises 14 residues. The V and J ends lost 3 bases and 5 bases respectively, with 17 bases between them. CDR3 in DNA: TGCAGTGCTAGCCCCATTACAGGGACCCACGAGCAGTACTTC. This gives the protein CSASPITGTHEQYF.

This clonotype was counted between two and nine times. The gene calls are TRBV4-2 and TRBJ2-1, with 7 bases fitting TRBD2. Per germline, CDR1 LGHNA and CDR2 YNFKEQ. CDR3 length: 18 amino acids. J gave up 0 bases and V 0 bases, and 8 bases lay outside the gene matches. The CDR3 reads CASSQDGSSGYSYNEQFF. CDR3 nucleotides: TGTGCCAGCAGCCAAGACGGGAGTAGCGGGTACTCCTACAATGAGCAGTTCTTC.

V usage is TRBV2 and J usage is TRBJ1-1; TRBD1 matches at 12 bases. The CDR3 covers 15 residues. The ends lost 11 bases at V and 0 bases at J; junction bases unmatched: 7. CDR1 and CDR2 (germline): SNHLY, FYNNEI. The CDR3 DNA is TGTGCCGGTACCGGGACAGGGGGCCTGAACACTGAAGCTTTCTTT. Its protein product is CAGTGTGGLNTEAFF. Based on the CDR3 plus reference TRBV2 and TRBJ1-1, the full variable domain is EPEVTQTPSHQVTQMGQEVILRCVPISNHLYFYWYRQILGQKVEFLVSFYNNEISEKSEIFDDQFSVERPDGSNFTLKIRSTKLEDSAMYFCAGTGTGGLNTEAFFGQGTRLTVV.

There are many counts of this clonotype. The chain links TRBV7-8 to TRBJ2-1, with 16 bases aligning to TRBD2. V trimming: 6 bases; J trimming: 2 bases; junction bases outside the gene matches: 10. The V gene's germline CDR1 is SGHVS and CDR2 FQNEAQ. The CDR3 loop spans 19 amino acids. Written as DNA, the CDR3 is TGTGCCAGCAGGGGGGATGGGACTAGCGGGAGGGGACCCTACAATGAGCAGTTCTTC. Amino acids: CASRGDGTSGRGPYNEQFF. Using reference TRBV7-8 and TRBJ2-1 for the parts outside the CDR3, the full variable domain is GAGVSQSPRYKVAKRGQDVALRCDPISGHVSLFWYQQALGQGPEFLTYFQNEAQLDKSGLPSDRFFAERPEGSVSTLKIQRTQQEDSAVYLCASRGDGTSGRGPYNEQFFGPGTRLTVL.

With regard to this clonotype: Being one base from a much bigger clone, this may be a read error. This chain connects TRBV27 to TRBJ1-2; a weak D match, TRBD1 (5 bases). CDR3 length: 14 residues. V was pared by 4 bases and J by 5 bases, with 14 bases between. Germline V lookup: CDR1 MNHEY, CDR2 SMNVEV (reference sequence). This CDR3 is CASSYAGSSYGYTF. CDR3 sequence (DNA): TGTGCCAGCAGTTATGCAGGGAGTTCTTATGGCTACACCTTC.

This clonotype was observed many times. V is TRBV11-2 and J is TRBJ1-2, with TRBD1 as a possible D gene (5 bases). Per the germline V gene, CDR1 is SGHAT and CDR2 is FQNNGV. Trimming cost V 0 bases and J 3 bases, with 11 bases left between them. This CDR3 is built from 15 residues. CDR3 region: CASSLDSSGHYGYTF. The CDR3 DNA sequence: TGTGCCAGCAGCTTAGATAGCTCGGGGCACTATGGCTACACCTTC.

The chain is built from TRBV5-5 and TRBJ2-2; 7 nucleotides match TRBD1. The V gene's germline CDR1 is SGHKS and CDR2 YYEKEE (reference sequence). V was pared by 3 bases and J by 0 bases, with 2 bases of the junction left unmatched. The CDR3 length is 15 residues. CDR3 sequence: CASSWGTANTGELFF. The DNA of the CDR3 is TGTGCCAGCAGCTGGGGGACAGCGAACACCGGGGAGCTGTTTTTT. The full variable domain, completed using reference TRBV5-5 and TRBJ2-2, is DAGVTQSPTHLIKTRGQQVTLRCSPISGHKSVSWYQQVLGQGPQFIFQYYEKEERGRGNFPDRFSARQFPNYSSELNVNALLLGDSALYLCASSWGTANTGELFFGEGSRLTVL.

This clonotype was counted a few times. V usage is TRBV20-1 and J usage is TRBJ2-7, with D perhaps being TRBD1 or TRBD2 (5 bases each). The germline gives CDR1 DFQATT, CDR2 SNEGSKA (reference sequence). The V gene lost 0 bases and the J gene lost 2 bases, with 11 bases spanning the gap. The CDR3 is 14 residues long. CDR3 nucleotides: TGCAGTGCTAGAGATGGGGGAGTGGCCTACGAGCAGTACTTC. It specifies CSARDGGVAYEQYF.

DNA for the CDR3: TGTGCCAGCAGTGGGGGCACGGAGCTGTTTTTT. Translating it yields CASSGGTELFF. The rearrangement uses TRBV25-1 and TRBJ2-2; D might be TRBD1 (5 bases). Deletions cut 4 bases from V and 10 bases from J, with 7 bases between. Germline CDR1 is MGHDK and CDR2 is SYGVNS. The CDR3 sequence is 11 residues long.

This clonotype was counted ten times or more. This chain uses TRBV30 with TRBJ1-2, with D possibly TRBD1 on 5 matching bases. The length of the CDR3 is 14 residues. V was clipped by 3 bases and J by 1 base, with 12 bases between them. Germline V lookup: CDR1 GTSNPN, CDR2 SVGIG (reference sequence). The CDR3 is CAWRDRQFNYGYTF. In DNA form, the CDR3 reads TGTGCCTGGAGAGACAGACAGTTTAACTATGGCTACACCTTC.

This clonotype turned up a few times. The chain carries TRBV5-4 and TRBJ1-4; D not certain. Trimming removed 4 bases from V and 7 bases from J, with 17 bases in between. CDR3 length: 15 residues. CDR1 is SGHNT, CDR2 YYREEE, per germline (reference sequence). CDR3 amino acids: CASSPSTGGSEKLFF. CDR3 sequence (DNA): TGTGCCAGCAGCCCATCGACCGGAGGGAGTGAAAAACTGTTTTTT.

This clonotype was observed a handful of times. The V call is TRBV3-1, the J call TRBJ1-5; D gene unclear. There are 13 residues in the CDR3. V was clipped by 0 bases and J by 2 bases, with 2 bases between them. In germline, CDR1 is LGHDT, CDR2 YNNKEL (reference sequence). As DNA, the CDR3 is TGTGCCAGCAGCCAAGAGGGCAATCAGCCCCAGCATTTT. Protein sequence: CASSQEGNQPQHF.

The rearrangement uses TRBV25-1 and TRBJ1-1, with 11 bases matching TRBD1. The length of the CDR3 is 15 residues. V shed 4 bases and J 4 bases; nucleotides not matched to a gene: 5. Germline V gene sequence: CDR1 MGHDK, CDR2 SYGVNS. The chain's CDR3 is CASSAHGTGGTEAFF. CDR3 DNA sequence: TGTGCCAGCAGTGCCCACGGGACAGGGGGCACTGAAGCTTTCTTT.

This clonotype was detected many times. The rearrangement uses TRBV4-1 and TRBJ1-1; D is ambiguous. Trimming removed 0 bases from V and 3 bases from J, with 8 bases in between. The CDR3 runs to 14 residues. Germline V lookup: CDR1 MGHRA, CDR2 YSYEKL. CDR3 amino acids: CASSQELRDTEAFF. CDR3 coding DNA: TGCGCCAGCAGCCAAGAGCTACGGGACACTGAAGCTTTCTTT.

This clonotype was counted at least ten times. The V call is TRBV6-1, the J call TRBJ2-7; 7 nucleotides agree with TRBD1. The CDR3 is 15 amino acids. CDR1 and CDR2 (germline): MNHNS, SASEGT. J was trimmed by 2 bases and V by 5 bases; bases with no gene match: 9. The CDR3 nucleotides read TGTGCCAGCAGTTTATCCGGGACAGTCGCCTACGAGCAGTACGTC. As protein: CASSLSGTVAYEQYV.

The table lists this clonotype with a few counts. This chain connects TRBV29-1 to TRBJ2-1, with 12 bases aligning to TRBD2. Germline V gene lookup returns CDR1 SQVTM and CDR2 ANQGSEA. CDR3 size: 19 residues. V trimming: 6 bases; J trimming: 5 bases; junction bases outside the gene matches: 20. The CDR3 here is CSVRRTGTSGSGRDNEQFF. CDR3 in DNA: TGCAGCGTAAGACGAACCGGGACTAGCGGGTCCGGCCGGGACAATGAGCAGTTCTTC.

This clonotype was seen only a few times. The CDR3 DNA reads as TGCGCCAGCAGCTTGGTGTTCAGCACAGATACGCAGTATTTT. Translating it yields CASSLVFSTDTQYF. The V and J genes are TRBV5-1 and TRBJ2-3; D gene ambiguous. Trimming took 0 bases from V and 0 from J, leaving 5 bases between them. CDR1 SGHRS and CDR2 YFSETQ come from the germline V gene. The CDR3 length is 14 residues. Complete variable domain (other parts from reference TRBV5-1 and TRBJ2-3): KAGVTQTPRYLIKTRGQQVTLSCSPISGHRSVSWYQQTPGQGLQFLFEYFSETQRNKGNFPGRFSGRQFSNSRSEMNVSTLELGDSALYLCASSLVFSTDTQYFGPGTRLTVL.